Each of the 21 T cell receptor beta chains below was sequenced from the same sample in a study of monozygotic twins with cystic fibrosis. Clones were read by immunoSEQ multiplex PCR, and TCRdb kept only the in-frame ones, dropping some. The repertoire consists of around 15,000 clones, with approximately 90% occurring once and the leading ten covering approximately 0.7%. The specimen was blood. These receptors all stem from a boy between 10 and 17 years old with cystic fibrosis.

The chain couples TRBV25-1 to TRBJ2-5, with TRBD2 matching over 9 bases. This CDR3 region has 16 residues. CDR1 and CDR2 from the germline V gene are MGHDK and SYGVNS. V trimming: 2 bases; J trimming: 1 base; junction bases outside the gene matches: 5. This CDR3 is CASSEGGLASQETQYF. In DNA form, the CDR3 reads TGTGCCAGCAGTGAAGGGGGACTAGCTTCCCAAGAGACCCAGTACTTC.

The chain links TRBV4-1 to TRBJ2-1; no firm D call. Trimming removed 0 bases from V and 7 bases from J, with 16 bases in between. Germline CDR1 reads MGHRA; CDR2 reads YSYEKL. This CDR3 contains 16 residues. DNA for the CDR3: TGCGCCAGCAGCCAAGATCTGCGGTTAGGGTGGAATGAGCAGTTCTTC. Encoded protein: CASSQDLRLGWNEQFF.

This chain connects TRBV5-4 to TRBJ2-7, with 8 nucleotides matching TRBD2. V gave up 0 bases and J gave up 3 bases; unmatched junction bases: 5. CDR3 length: 15 amino acids. Germline V lookup: CDR1 SGHNT, CDR2 YYREEE (reference sequence). The CDR3 DNA follows: TGTGCCAGCAGCTTGGGACCGGGAGGGAACTACGAGCAGTACTTC. Its translation is CASSLGPGGNYEQYF. The full variable domain, its missing parts supplied by reference TRBV5-4 and TRBJ2-7, is ETGVTQSPTHLIKTRGQQVTLRCSSQSGHNTVSWYQQALGQGPQFIFQYYREEENGRGNFPPRFSGLQFPNYSSELNVNALELDDSALYLCASSLGPGGNYEQYFGPGTRLTVT.

The V and J genes are TRBV6-6 and TRBJ2-7, with 8 bases matching TRBD2. The V and J ends lost 4 bases and 3 bases, in that order; junction bases with no gene match: 5. In germline, CDR1 is MNHNY, CDR2 SVGAGI (reference sequence). The CDR3 contains 14 residues. The CDR3 region is CASSFRRGDYEQYF. The CDR3 DNA reads TGTGCCAGCAGTTTCAGGCGGGGGGACTACGAGCAGTACTTC.

The rearrangement joins TRBV5-1 to TRBJ2-5; D gene unclear. Per the germline V gene, CDR1 is SGHRS and CDR2 is YFSETQ. V shed 3 bases and J shed 2 bases, with 5 bases lying between them. The CDR3 spans 12 residues. This CDR3 is CASSYAQETQYF. The CDR3 DNA follows: TGCGCCAGCAGCTACGCTCAAGAGACCCAGTACTTC.

The chain's CDR3 is CASSYTTPSYEQYF. The DNA for the CDR3 is TGTGCCAGCAGCTACACGACTCCATCCTACGAGCAGTACTTC. The rearrangement joins TRBV7-8 to TRBJ2-7, with D unresolved. With 4 bases removed from V and 1 base from J, the gap between germline ends came to 11 bases. CDR1 is SGHVS and CDR2 is FQNEAQ in the germline V gene. This CDR3 spans 14 amino acids.

V usage is TRBV28 and J usage is TRBJ1-5, with D hard to call. The ends were cut back, 5 bases at V and 4 bases at J, with 15 bases in the middle. Germline V gene sequence: CDR1 MDHEN, CDR2 SYDVKM. This CDR3 contains 15 residues. The DNA of the CDR3 is TGTGCCAGCAGTCCCAGCGGCCTTATGAATCAGCCCCAGCATTTT. It is translated as CASSPSGLMNQPQHF.

This chain joins TRBV7-2 and TRBJ2-4; D uncertain. The V gene lost 4 bases and the J gene lost 0 bases, with 7 bases spanning the gap. The CDR3 totals 14 residues. Germline V CDR1 and CDR2: SGHTA, FQGNSA. The CDR3 reads CASSSDGAKNIQYF. CDR3 DNA: TGTGCCAGCAGCTCCGACGGAGCCAAAAACATTCAGTACTTC.

The chain couples TRBV19 to TRBJ2-1; tentatively, D is TRBD2 (6 bases). The CDR3 loop spans 15 amino acids. The V and J ends lost 5 bases and 3 bases respectively, with 14 bases between them. CDR1 LNHDA and CDR2 SQIVND come from the germline V gene (reference sequence). The CDR3 DNA reads TGTGCCAGTAGTCGCCGGGGACTTTTCTACAATGAGCAGTTCTTC. Encoded protein: CASSRRGLFYNEQFF.

This clone appeared once. V and J are TRBV2 and TRBJ2-3; either TRBD1 or TRBD2 may supply D (6 bases each). Looked up from germline, CDR1 is SNHLY and CDR2 is FYNNEI. The CDR3 loop spans 14 amino acids. The germline V and J ends were trimmed by 8 bases and 2 bases, with 14 bases remaining between them. CDR3 coding DNA: TGTGCCAGCCTCCCGGGGGCCCTCACAGATACGCAGTATTTT. This gives the protein CASLPGALTDTQYF.

This chain joins TRBV11-2 and TRBJ2-5; weak D call: TRBD2 (7 bases). Trimming stripped 7 bases from V and 4 bases from J, with 16 bases between. Germline-derived CDR1 and CDR2 are SGHAT and FQNNGV. This CDR3 has 14 amino acids. CDR3: CASKKGGFRETQYF. The CDR3 DNA reads as TGTGCCAGCAAAAAGGGGGGGTTTCGAGAGACCCAGTACTTC.

DNA for the CDR3: TGTGCCAGCACCCCTGACTATGGCTACACCTTC. Translation: CASTPDYGYTF. The rearrangement uses TRBV2 and TRBJ1-2; D unclear. V lost 7 bases, J lost 3 bases, and 6 bases lay in between. Germline V CDR1 and CDR2: SNHLY, FYNNEI. The CDR3 length is 11 residues.

This chain links TRBV18 with TRBJ2-2; tentatively, D is TRBD1 or TRBD2 (5 bases each). Per the germline V gene, CDR1 is KGHSH and CDR2 is LQKENI. The CDR3 is 13 residues long. V was shortened by 2 bases and J by 6 bases, with 7 bases between the two germline ends. The CDR3 loop is CASSPRGAGELFF. The CDR3 DNA reads TGTGCCAGCTCACCAAGGGGAGCCGGGGAGCTGTTTTTT.

The chain is built from TRBV7-9 and TRBJ1-2; unclear D gene. The germline V gene has CDR1 SEHNR and CDR2 FQNEAQ (reference sequence). Between the trimmed V and J ends, which lost 4 bases and 4 bases, there was a span of 10 bases. The CDR3 spans 13 residues. CDR3 in amino acids: CASSSERSYGYTF. CDR3 sequence (DNA): TGTGCCAGCAGCTCCGAACGGAGCTATGGCTACACCTTC.

The chain is built from TRBV10-1 and TRBJ2-1; TRBD2 might be the D (5 bases). V was cut by 0 bases and J by 9 bases, with 9 bases left in between. This CDR3 is built from 13 residues. Germline loops: CDR1 WNHNN, CDR2 SYGVQD (reference sequence). The CDR3 sequence is CASSESVGAEQFF. CDR3 DNA sequence: TGCGCCAGCAGTGAGTCGGTGGGAGCTGAGCAGTTCTTC.

The chain recombines TRBV12-5 with TRBJ1-4; no definite D call. With 3 bases removed from V and 4 bases from J, the gap between germline ends came to 0 bases. Germline V gene sequence: CDR1 LGHNT, CDR2 FRNRAP. The CDR3 extends over 11 amino acids. The CDR3 sequence is CASGFNEKLFF. The DNA for the CDR3 is TGTGCTAGTGGTTTTAATGAAAAACTGTTTTTT.

V usage is TRBV18 and J usage is TRBJ1-4, with D possibly TRBD1 on 5 matching bases. CDR3 size: 17 residues. The germline V gene has CDR1 KGHSH and CDR2 LQKENI. V lost 6 bases, J lost 1 base, and 18 bases lay in between. The CDR3 loop reads CASSPAGPQGTNEKLFF. CDR3 DNA sequence: TGTGCCAGCTCGCCAGCCGGACCTCAGGGAACTAATGAAAAACTGTTTTTT.

DNA for the CDR3: TGTGCCAGCAGTTTACGCAGGGACGACACCGGGGAGCTGTTTTTT. The encoded protein is CASSLRRDDTGELFF. V and J are TRBV27 and TRBJ2-2, with D possibly called TRBD1 or TRBD2 (5 bases each). The CDR3 runs to 15 residues. V was clipped by 2 bases and J by 3 bases, with 10 bases between them. Looked up from germline, CDR1 is MNHEY and CDR2 is SMNVEV (reference sequence).

V is TRBV7-2 and J is TRBJ2-5; D gene ambiguous. CDR1 SGHTA and CDR2 FQGNSA come from the germline V gene. The CDR3 is 15 amino acids. With 3 bases removed from V and 4 bases from J, the gap between germline ends came to 15 bases. CDR3 in DNA: TGTGCCAGCAGCTTTAGGGTGGGCGTCGGAGAGACCCAGTACTTC. It is translated as CASSFRVGVGETQYF.

The chain uses TRBV2 and TRBJ1-6; D is possibly TRBD1 (6 bases). This CDR3 has 15 residues. Germline values: CDR1 SNHLY, CDR2 FYNNEI. V lost 6 bases to trimming and J lost 7 bases, with 16 bases between them. CDR3 sequence (DNA): TGTGCCAGCAGGGCTAGGGGGGACGGCAATTCACCCCTCCACTTT. This gives the protein CASRARGDGNSPLHF. Drawing the rest from reference TRBV2 and TRBJ1-6, the complete variable domain is EPEVTQTPSHQVTQMGQEVILRCVPISNHLYFYWYRQILGQKVEFLVSFYNNEISEKSEIFDDQFSVERPDGSNFTLKIRSTKLEDSAMYFCASRARGDGNSPLHFGNGTRLTVT.

This rearrangement joins TRBV10-2 to TRBJ2-3; D not certain. CDR1 is WSHSY and CDR2 is SAAADI in the germline V gene. This CDR3 has 14 residues. V lost 0 bases and J 2 bases, leaving 6 bases between the germline ends. CDR3 nucleotides: TGCGCCAGCAGTGAGTCGCTGGCCACAGATACGCAGTATTTT. Translated, it gives CASSESLATDTQYF.